This section outlines one T cell receptor (beta chain) sequence together with its context. Trimming cost V 6 bases and J 5 bases; bases outside gene matches: 7. Germline V lookup: CDR1 SNHLY, CDR2 FYNNEI. The CDR3 contains 14 residues. The record originates from a study of blood T cell repertoires in COVID-19. The wider study: The United States, Italy and Spain supplied acute and convalescent COVID-19 samples.

Per the original data handling: Amplification from reference gene primers served as the basis for estimated nucleated cell counts. The assay was immunoSEQ multiplex PCR, and TCRdb's table has in-frame clones only and misses some. D and trimming were read from the DNA, whereas the V and J calls and clone size are those reported in that table. The profile shows 90,000 to 130,000 clones, 86% of them singletons. This chain uses TRBV2 with TRBJ1-5, with 7 bases lining up with TRBD1. The clonotype was recovered from a man aged 35-49 years with acute or convalescent COVID-19. Material for sequencing was peripheral blood. The CDR3 sequence is CASSPTGLHQPQHF. As DNA, the CDR3 is TGTGCCAGCAGCCCGACAGGGCTGCATCAGCCCCAGCATTTT. Full variable domain (outside the CDR3, taken from reference TRBV2 and TRBJ1-5): EPEVTQTPSHQVTQMGQEVILRCVPISNHLYFYWYRQILGQKVEFLVSFYNNEISEKSEIFDDQFSVERPDGSNFTLKIRSTKLEDSAMYFCASSPTGLHQPQHFGDGTRLSIL.